This TCR beta chain was found in a study of blood T cell repertoires in COVID-19. About the study: Acute and convalescent COVID-19 specimens originated in the United States, Italy and Spain. Nucleic acid was either cDNA or gDNA, and it came from T cells, B-cell-depleted T cells, or PBMCs.

CDR1 is SGHTA, CDR2 FQGNSA, per germline. V gave up 5 bases and J gave up 2 bases, with 14 bases separating them. The CDR3 extends over 15 amino acids. Seattle-derived patients entered the study during active infection and were followed longitudinally. Profiling relied on immunoSEQ multiplex PCR, and the TCRdb table lists in-frame clones only, not all of them. The sample contains 300,000 to 350,000 clones, over 75% of which appear only once. Input material: peripheral blood. This sequence was found in a woman aged 25 to 45 with COVID-19, enrolled during active disease. The chain is built from TRBV7-2 and TRBJ2-3; a possible D gene is TRBD2 (5 bases). CDR3 nucleotide sequence: TGTGCCAGCAGCCAGGCAGGAGGCCCCACAGATACGCAGTATTTT. Translation: CASSQAGGPTDTQYF.